One and the same sample provided the 27 T cell receptor beta chains below, sequenced in a study of T cell repertoires in aging, cancer and after chemotherapy. Rearranged V-D-J TRB sequences were amplified with a mixed TRB-A/B primer pool. TCRdb redid the calling of the multiplex PCR reads with MiXCR, one entry per CDR3 protein. The table records 2,000 or so distinct CDR3 sequences, 25% to 30% of them present only once. Peripheral blood genomic DNA, not sorted cells or RNA, was the template. The sequencing input was blood. The receptor set was obtained from a human donor in good health.

This clonotype is labeled medium-sized. The rearrangement links TRBV19 to TRBJ1-5, with D perhaps matching TRBD1 (6 bases). V was cut by 1 base and J by 0 bases, with 13 bases left in between. The germline gives CDR1 LNHDA, CDR2 SQIVND (reference sequence). The CDR3 spans 17 residues. The CDR3 protein is CASSIAGQIYSNQPQHF. DNA of the CDR3: TGTGCCAGTAGTATAGCAGGACAGATTTATAGCAATCAGCCCCAGCATTTT.

The chain recombines TRBV10-3 with TRBJ2-1; weak D call: TRBD1 (6 bases). The germline V gene has CDR1 ENHRY and CDR2 SYGVKD. This CDR3 is 13 amino acids long. V was trimmed by 6 bases and J by 5 bases, leaving 11 bases between them. Written as DNA, the CDR3 is TGTGCCATCAGAAACAGGGACCACAATGAGCAGTTCTTC. It codes for CAIRNRDHNEQFF.

The rearrangement uses TRBV10-3 and TRBJ2-7; D might be TRBD1 (6 bases). This CDR3 region has 13 residues. CDR1 and CDR2 (germline): ENHRY, SYGVKD. Deletions cut 6 bases from V and 2 bases from J, with 11 bases between. CDR3 in DNA: TGTGCCATCAGGGACAGACTTACCTACGAGCAGTACTTC. Protein product: CAIRDRLTYEQYF.

The chain joins TRBV9 to TRBJ1-4, with TRBD1 identical over 7 bases. The ends lost 3 bases at V and 7 bases at J; junction bases unmatched: 9. This CDR3 region has 15 residues. Germline V gene lookup returns CDR1 SGDLS and CDR2 YYNGEE. CDR3 DNA: TGTGCCAGCAGCGGGGACAGCCACGCGACTGAAAAACTGTTTTTT. Its translation: CASSGDSHATEKLFF.

This clonotype has just a few counts. The chain couples TRBV6-5 to TRBJ2-7, with 7 positions matching TRBD1. The germline V gene has CDR1 MNHEY and CDR2 SVGAGI. Trimming at V came to 6 bases and at J to 3 bases, leaving 11 bases not matched to a gene. This CDR3 region has 15 residues. This CDR3 is CASRHAGTEYYEQYF. The CDR3 nucleotides read TGTGCCAGCAGACATGCAGGGACAGAGTACTACGAGCAGTACTTC.

V is TRBV11-2 and J is TRBJ2-2, with a weak D call TRBD1 (6 bases). V lost 5 bases and J 5 bases, leaving 9 bases between the germline ends. Looked up from germline, CDR1 is SGHAT and CDR2 is FQNNGV. The CDR3 consists of 13 residues. In DNA, the CDR3 is TGTGCCAGCAGCCACCAGGGGACCGGGGAGCTGTTTTTT. Amino acids: CASSHQGTGELFF.

This clonotype was recorded a few times. The V call is TRBV18, the J call TRBJ1-1; no firm D call. The CDR3 covers 16 residues. The germline V gene encodes CDR1 KGHSH and CDR2 LQKENI. Trimming pared 3 bases from V and 4 bases from J, leaving 18 bases between. This CDR3 reads CASSPPGGTVGTEAFF. CDR3 nucleotides: TGTGCCAGCTCACCCCCAGGTGGCACGGTAGGCACTGAAGCTTTCTTT.

The chain employs TRBV20-1 and TRBJ2-2; 8 bases line up with TRBD1. The CDR3 consists of 15 residues. Germline V gives CDR1 DFQATT, CDR2 SNEGSKA (reference sequence). V shed 5 bases and J 7 bases; nucleotides not matched to a gene: 12. The CDR3, as DNA: TGCAGTGCTGGGCTATGGCAGGGGGCGGGCGGGGAGCTGTTTTTT. Translating it yields CSAGLWQGAGGELFF.

The sample holds a few counts of this clonotype. The rearrangement joins TRBV10-3 to TRBJ1-2; TRBD1 matches at 10 bases. Germline V gene data show CDR1 as ENHRY and CDR2 as SYGVKD. This CDR3 is built from 15 residues. J lost 3 bases, V lost 10 bases, and 11 bases had no gene match. This chain's CDR3 is CATGGQGVNDYGYTF. CDR3 sequence (DNA): TGTGCCACCGGCGGACAGGGGGTCAATGACTATGGCTACACCTTC.

CDR3 bases: TGTGCCAGCAGCAAGCTACTAGCGGGAGGGGACAATGAGCAGTTCTTC. This translates into CASSKLLAGGDNEQFF. This chain links TRBV11-1 with TRBJ2-1, with 13 bases aligning to TRBD2. CDR1 is SGHAT and CDR2 is FQDESV in the germline V gene (reference sequence). The CDR3 loop spans 16 amino acids. V was clipped by 5 bases and J by 5 bases; unmatched bases: 6.

This clonotype has just one count. The chain recombines TRBV6-5 with TRBJ2-7; D gene ambiguous. Trimming left V 5 bases short and J 4 bases short, with 15 bases between. Per the germline V gene, CDR1 is MNHEY and CDR2 is SVGAGI. CDR3 length: 14 residues. CDR3 nucleotides: TGTGCCAGCAGTACCCCTTCCTTGAGGTACGAGCAGTACTTC. Residues: CASSTPSLRYEQYF.

The chain uses TRBV5-1 and TRBJ2-7, with a weak D call TRBD1 (6 bases). The CDR3 extends over 16 amino acids. With 0 bases removed from V and 4 bases from J, the gap between germline ends came to 17 bases. Germline V gives CDR1 SGHRS, CDR2 YFSETQ. CDR3 region: CASSLVQGPRGYEQYF. CDR3 DNA sequence: TGCGCCAGCAGCTTGGTACAGGGCCCCCGTGGATACGAGCAGTACTTC.

In DNA form, the CDR3 reads TGCGCCAGCAGCTCGACTTCACGGGCTTTTGACGGGCCGTATTTT. Its translation: CASSSTSRAFDGPYF. This chain joins TRBV5-1 and TRBJ2-3; D remains ambiguous. Per the germline V gene, CDR1 is SGHRS and CDR2 is YFSETQ. The CDR3 consists of 15 residues. V lost 3 bases and J 14 bases, leaving 25 bases between the germline ends.

Sample share makes this clonotype large. V usage is TRBV6-1 and J usage is TRBJ1-6, with 8 nucleotides matching TRBD1. CDR1 MNHNS and CDR2 SASEGT come from the germline V gene. The V and J ends lost 6 bases and 9 bases, in that order; junction bases with no gene match: 7. The CDR3 spans 14 residues. CDR3 loop: CASRGTGSSSPLHF. The CDR3 DNA sequence: TGTGCCAGCAGGGGGACAGGATCGAGTTCACCCCTCCACTTT.

This chain uses TRBV11-1 with TRBJ2-3, with D maybe TRBD1 (6 bases). Germline CDR1 and CDR2: SGHAT and FQDESV (reference sequence). Trimming removed 6 bases from V and 4 bases from J, with 14 bases in between. This CDR3 contains 14 residues. The CDR3 is CASREGRGADTQYF. CDR3 bases: TGTGCCAGCAGAGAGGGCAGGGGAGCAGATACGCAGTATTTT.

This clonotype is categorized as large. This chain links TRBV29-1 with TRBJ2-2, with D perhaps given as TRBD1 or TRBD2 (6 bases each). V was trimmed by 6 bases and J by 5 bases, leaving 19 bases between them. CDR1 SQVTM and CDR2 ANQGSEA come from the germline V gene. The CDR3 covers 15 residues. The CDR3 sequence: CSVLADTGLTGELFF. The CDR3 nucleotides are TGCAGCGTATTAGCGGACACAGGGTTAACCGGGGAGCTGTTTTTT.

This clonotype was observed a few times. The chain carries TRBV5-1 and TRBJ2-5, with no clear D. The germline V gene encodes CDR1 SGHRS and CDR2 YFSETQ. CDR3 size: 13 residues. The V and J ends lost 1 base and 1 base respectively, with 5 bases between them. CDR3 residues: CASSLFLQETQYF. CDR3 in DNA: TGCGCCAGCAGCTTGTTCCTCCAAGAGACCCAGTACTTC.

This chain connects TRBV11-1 to TRBJ2-3; 12 bases fit TRBD2. Germline V CDR1 and CDR2: SGHAT, FQDESV (reference sequence). The CDR3 loop spans 16 amino acids. The J segment lost 5 bases and the V segment lost 3 bases, leaving 6 bases of the junction unmatched. CDR3 in DNA: TGTGCCAGCAGCTTCGGACTAGCGGGATGGGGAGATACGCAGTATTTT. Translating it yields CASSFGLAGWGDTQYF.

This clonotype was seen a few times. The CDR3 reads CSAIVSPASSYNEQFF. The CDR3 nucleotides read TGCAGTGCTATAGTTAGCCCCGCCAGCTCCTACAATGAGCAGTTCTTC. The genes are TRBV20-1 and TRBJ2-1, with unresolved D. The germline V gene has CDR1 DFQATT and CDR2 SNEGSKA (reference sequence). Trimming took off 4 bases at V and 0 bases at J, with 16 bases between the two ends. The CDR3 contains 16 residues.

This clonotype qualifies as medium-sized. The chain is built from TRBV7-6 and TRBJ2-1, with D tentatively TRBD1 (5 bases). Per the germline V gene, CDR1 is SGHVS and CDR2 is FNYEAQ. The CDR3 is 12 amino acids. Deletions cut 2 bases from V and 10 bases from J, with 9 bases between. The CDR3 DNA sequence: TGTGCCAGCAGCTTATGGCGACAGGAGCAGTTCTTC. It is translated as CASSLWRQEQFF.

Remarks on this clonotype: One end of the junction is discordant with germline, which a read error may explain. The rearrangement joins TRBV5-6 to TRBJ1-4; 7 bases match TRBD1. Germline-derived CDR1 and CDR2 are SGHDT and YYEEEE. There are 17 residues in the CDR3. CDR3 residues: CASSLGGKGAANEKLFF. Written as DNA, the CDR3 is TGCGCCAGCAGCTTGGGGGGAAAGGGGGCTGCTAATGAAAAACTGTTTTTT.

This clonotype was counted a few times. The V and J genes are TRBV7-6 and TRBJ2-3, with D possibly being TRBD2 (6 bases). The CDR3 totals 15 residues. Germline V gene data show CDR1 as SGHVS and CDR2 as FNYEAQ. Trimming left V 4 bases short and J 5 bases short, with 16 bases between. The CDR3 loop is CASSSGTLEGDTQYF. The DNA of the CDR3 is TGTGCCAGCAGCTCCGGGACTCTCGAGGGAGATACGCAGTATTTT. Full variable domain (outside the CDR3, taken from reference TRBV7-6 and TRBJ2-3): GAGVSQSPRYKVTKRGQDVALRCDPISGHVSLYWYRQALGQGPEFLTYFNYEAQQDKSGLPNDRFSAERPEGSISTLTIQRTEQRDSAMYRCASSSGTLEGDTQYFGPGTRLTVL.

The V and J genes are TRBV7-2 and TRBJ2-7; possibly TRBD1 for D (5 bases). Germline CDR1 SGHTA, CDR2 FQGNSA. V lost 10 bases and J lost 5, with 12 bases in between. This CDR3 comprises 11 residues. CDR3 sequence (DNA): TGTGCCATTCAGGGAAACCACGAGCAGTACTTC. This encodes CAIQGNHEQYF.

V usage is TRBV5-1 and J usage is TRBJ1-6; D is perhaps TRBD1 (6 bases). CDR1 is SGHRS, CDR2 YFSETQ, per germline. There are 17 residues in the CDR3. Trimming left V 4 bases short and J 5 bases short, with 19 bases between. The CDR3 DNA follows: TGCGCCAGCAGCCCCACAGGGAACCAGTACAATAATTCACCCCTCCACTTT. It is translated as CASSPTGNQYNNSPLHF.

By sample fraction, this clonotype is medium-sized. The CDR3 sequence: CASSFDGNVLTF. As DNA, the CDR3 is TGTGCCAGCAGCTTTGACGGCAACGTCCTGACTTTC. The chain combines TRBV5-6 with TRBJ2-6, with D unclear. Germline assignment: CDR1 SGHDT and CDR2 YYEEEE. This CDR3 has 12 amino acids. Trimming cost V 2 bases and J 9 bases, with 6 bases left between them.

The gene calls are TRBV19 and TRBJ2-1; 12 nucleotides line up with TRBD2. Germline-derived CDR1 and CDR2 are LNHDA and SQIVND (reference sequence). The trim removed 6 bases at V and 7 bases at J, leaving 13 bases unmatched. The CDR3 is 17 residues long. The CDR3 nucleotides are TGTGCCAGTAGACCCGAGCTAGCGGGAGGGCCGGGGAATGAGCAGTTCTTC. As protein: CASRPELAGGPGNEQFF.

The J gene is TRBJ1-2, the V gene TRBV12-3 or TRBV12-4, with a possible D match to TRBD1 (6 bases). The CDR3 runs to 13 residues. Trimming shortened V by 6 bases and J by 4 bases, and 12 bases separated the two germline ends. The CDR3 protein is CASRTMGAYGYTF. The CDR3 DNA is TGTGCCAGCAGAACGATGGGGGCCTATGGCTACACCTTC.